What follows is one T cell receptor (beta chain) and its context. Its antigen is as yet unknown. This sample was taken from a study of cytomegalovirus exposure and HLA in healthy donors. V was cut by 2 bases and J by 4 bases, with 17 bases left in between. Germline CDR1 and CDR2: MNHNY and SVGAGI (reference sequence). This CDR3 has 16 amino acids. Study-wide findings and caveats: Serostatus for CMV was the only available immune exposure information. As a later analysis revealed, most CMV-associated TCR beta chains appeared HLA-restricted.

The PCR used 60 Vbeta and 13 Jbeta primers. Using immunoSEQ multiplex PCR, the repertoire was profiled, and TCRdb retains in-frame clones only, with some absent. The table counts around 39,000 clones; around 3.8% lies in the top ten. The sample taken for sequencing was PBMCs. This receptor was identified in a male donor in good health and CMV-seronegative. The V gene is TRBV6-6, the J gene TRBJ1-2, with D maybe TRBD1 (5 bases). CDR3 DNA: TGTGCCAGCAGTTACCAGACAGATCCCGGTGGCTATGGCTACACCTTC. Protein sequence: CASSYQTDPGGYGYTF.